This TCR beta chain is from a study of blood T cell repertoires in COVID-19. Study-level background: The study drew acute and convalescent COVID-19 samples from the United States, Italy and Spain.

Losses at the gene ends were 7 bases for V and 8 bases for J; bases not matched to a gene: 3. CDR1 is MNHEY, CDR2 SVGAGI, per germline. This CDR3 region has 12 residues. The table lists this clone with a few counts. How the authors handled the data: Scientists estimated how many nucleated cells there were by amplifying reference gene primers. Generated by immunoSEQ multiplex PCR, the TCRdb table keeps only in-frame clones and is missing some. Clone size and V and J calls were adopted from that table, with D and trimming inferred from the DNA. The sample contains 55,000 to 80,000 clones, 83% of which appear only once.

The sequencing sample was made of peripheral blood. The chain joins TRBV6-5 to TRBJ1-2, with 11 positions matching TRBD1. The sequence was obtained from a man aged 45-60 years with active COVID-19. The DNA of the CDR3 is TGTGCCAGCAAGGACAGGGGGCTAGGCTACACCTTC. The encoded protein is CASKDRGLGYTF.